One and the same sample provided the 27 T cell receptor beta chains below, sequenced in a study of blood T cell repertoires in COVID-19. Some clones are missing from TCRdb's copy, which holds only in-frame ones; the method was immunoSEQ multiplex PCR. The sample includes about 460,000 clones, 88% of them seen just once. Source material: PBMCs or T cells enriched from blood (not recorded which). These receptors all come from a woman aged 55 to 70 who had recovered from COVID-19.

This chain joins TRBV4-1 and TRBJ1-1, with 10 bases matching TRBD1. The trim removed 5 bases at V and 0 bases at J, leaving 9 bases unmatched. CDR1 is MGHRA, CDR2 YSYEKL, per germline. The CDR3 totals 17 residues. The CDR3 sequence: CASSTQDRGVMNTEAFF. The DNA of the CDR3 is TGCGCCAGCAGCACCCAGGACAGGGGGGTTATGAACACTGAAGCTTTCTTT.

This chain links TRBV18 with TRBJ2-1; the match to TRBD1 covers 11 bases. There are 17 residues in the CDR3. The V gene's germline CDR1 is KGHSH and CDR2 LQKENI. Trimming cost V 3 bases and J 1 base; bases outside gene matches: 5. CDR3 protein: CASSPRGTGGSYNEQFF. The CDR3 DNA follows: TGTGCCAGCTCACCGCGAGGGACAGGGGGTTCCTACAATGAGCAGTTCTTC.

In regard to this clone: The junction does not match germline at one end; this may be a read error. The CDR3 is CASSNSGGYGYTF. CDR3 DNA: TGTGCCAGCAGTAACTCAGGGGGCTATGGCTACACCTTC. This chain joins TRBV6-5 and TRBJ1-2; 7 bases align to TRBD1. Germline CDR1 MNHEY, CDR2 SVGAGI. The CDR3 runs to 13 residues.

This clone came up once. The rearrangement links TRBV19 to TRBJ1-2, with D perhaps TRBD1 (6 bases). CDR1 LNHDA and CDR2 SQIVND come from the germline V gene (reference sequence). The germline V and J ends were trimmed by 3 bases and 6 bases, with 11 bases remaining between them. CDR3 length equals 13 residues. This chain's CDR3 is CASSIQQGDGYTF. The CDR3 DNA is TGTGCCAGTAGTATCCAACAGGGAGATGGCTACACCTTC.

This chain links TRBV7-9 with TRBJ1-3, with 9 bases fitting TRBD1. Germline V gene sequence: CDR1 SEHNR, CDR2 FQNEAQ (reference sequence). The CDR3 totals 17 residues. The V gene end was trimmed by 5 bases and the J gene end by 3 bases; junction bases not matched to a gene: 11. In DNA, the CDR3 is TGTGCCAGCAGCACCATTCCGGGACAGGGCGGTGGAAACACCATATATTTT. Protein: CASSTIPGQGGGNTIYF.

This chain uses TRBV25-1 with TRBJ2-3; TRBD2 matches at 7 bases. From germline, CDR1 is MGHDK and CDR2 SYGVNS. CDR3 size: 15 residues. V lost 5 bases, J lost 6 bases, and 11 bases stayed unmatched. This CDR3 is CASSWGGKPPDTQYF. CDR3 coding DNA: TGTGCCAGCAGTTGGGGGGGAAAACCCCCCGATACGCAGTATTTT.

V gene TRBV3-1 (or the pseudogene TRBV3-2) combines with J gene TRBJ2-3, with 7 bases lining up with TRBD1. Germline values: CDR1 LGHDT, CDR2 YNNKEL (reference sequence). The CDR3 covers 15 residues. V lost 3 bases to trimming and J lost 2 bases; unmatched junction nucleotides: 5. CDR3 in DNA: TGTGCCAGCAGCCAGAGGGACAGTCTCACAGATACGCAGTATTTT. Translation: CASSQRDSLTDTQYF.

V and J are TRBV4-1 and TRBJ1-5, with TRBD1 identical over 8 bases. CDR3 length equals 14 residues. J lost 6 bases, V lost 2 bases, and 3 bases had no gene match. Germline CDR1 and CDR2: MGHRA and YSYEKL. CDR3 in amino acids: CASSQTGGIQPQHF. The DNA for the CDR3 is TGCGCCAGCAGCCAAACAGGGGGGATTCAGCCCCAGCATTTT.

The chain couples TRBV11-2 to TRBJ2-5; D uncertain. Germline V gene sequence: CDR1 SGHAT, CDR2 FQNNGV. This CDR3 is 11 amino acids long. Trimming took off 11 bases at V and 4 bases at J, with 11 bases between the two ends. The CDR3 sequence is CASLGGETQYF. The DNA for the CDR3 is TGTGCCTCCCTTGGCGGAGAGACCCAGTACTTC.

The chain recombines TRBV2 with TRBJ1-3, with unresolved D. This CDR3 spans 15 amino acids. V shed 4 bases and J shed 0 bases, with 10 bases lying between them. The germline V gene encodes CDR1 SNHLY and CDR2 FYNNEI. The CDR3 region is CASSGQATSGNTIYF. DNA for the CDR3: TGTGCCAGCAGTGGTCAGGCGACCTCTGGAAACACCATATATTTT.

The rearrangement links TRBV9 to TRBJ1-1; 7 bases are a match to TRBD1. The germline V gene encodes CDR1 SGDLS and CDR2 YYNGEE. V was pared by 1 base and J by 4 bases, with 7 bases of the junction left unmatched. The CDR3 covers 15 residues. This chain's CDR3 is CASSVHRGVSTEAFF. The CDR3 nucleotides read TGTGCCAGCAGCGTACACAGGGGAGTGAGCACTGAAGCTTTCTTT.

In its sample, this clone was seen once. Within the sample, other DNA sequences also encode this same CDR3. V and J are TRBV3-1 (or the pseudogene TRBV3-2) and TRBJ1-1, with TRBD1 identical over 7 bases. With V trimmed by 1 base and J by 5 bases, 4 bases remained unmatched. CDR1 is LGHDT, CDR2 YNNKEL, per germline (reference sequence). This CDR3 spans 14 amino acids. The CDR3 nucleotides read TGTGCCAGCAGCCAAGGGGGCAGGGGGACTGAAGCTTTCTTT. This translates into CASSQGGRGTEAFF.

The rearrangement joins TRBV5-1 to TRBJ2-2; 9 bases match TRBD1. CDR1 is SGHRS and CDR2 is YFSETQ in the germline V gene. The V and J ends lost 2 bases and 5 bases, in that order; junction bases with no gene match: 7. The CDR3 has 16 residues. CDR3 residues: CASSLPGQGWTGELFF. For the CDR3, the DNA is TGCGCCAGCAGCTTACCGGGACAGGGATGGACCGGGGAGCTGTTTTTT.

J is TRBJ1-2 and V is TRBV4-1; D is perhaps TRBD1 (6 bases). This CDR3 spans 15 amino acids. CDR1 and CDR2 (germline): MGHRA, YSYEKL. V was clipped by 0 bases and J by 0 bases, with 8 bases between them. CDR3 nucleotide sequence: TGCGCCAGCAGCCAAGATCAGGGGTCTAACTATGGCTACACCTTC. Encoded protein: CASSQDQGSNYGYTF.

This clone showed up just a few times. The same CDR3 can be traced to other DNA sequences in this sample. The chain joins TRBV6-5 to TRBJ1-3; tentatively, D is TRBD1 (5 bases). Germline V gene lookup returns CDR1 MNHEY and CDR2 SVGAGI. The CDR3 is made up of 15 amino acids. The V end was cut by 0 bases, the J end by 0 bases, with 6 bases between. The CDR3 region is CASSYSRDSGNTIYF. CDR3 coding DNA: TGTGCCAGCAGTTACTCCAGGGACTCTGGAAACACCATATATTTT.

J is TRBJ2-5 and V is TRBV12-5, with D perhaps TRBD1 (5 bases). Trimming left V 4 bases short and J 4 bases short, with 13 bases between. This CDR3 contains 14 residues. Germline CDR1 reads LGHNT; CDR2 reads FRNRAP. The CDR3 protein is CASGSPVGPETQYF. For the CDR3, the DNA is TGTGCTAGTGGTTCCCCAGTGGGGCCAGAGACCCAGTACTTC.

As to this clone: Other DNA sequences from this sample encode an identical CDR3 as well. V gene TRBV27 combines with J gene TRBJ1-1; perhaps TRBD1 as D (6 bases). This CDR3 comprises 13 residues. Per germline, CDR1 MNHEY and CDR2 SMNVEV (reference sequence). Trimming shortened V by 6 bases and J by 5 bases, and 13 bases separated the two germline ends. CDR3 DNA: TGTGCCAGCAGCTTAGGGGGAGGAACTGAAGCTTTCTTT. Amino acid sequence: CASSLGGGTEAFF.

The chain has TRBV19 and TRBJ2-3; TRBD1 matches at 10 bases. The CDR3 runs to 16 residues. Germline CDR1 LNHDA, CDR2 SQIVND (reference sequence). V lost 3 bases to trimming and J lost 1 base; unmatched junction nucleotides: 4. CDR3 in amino acids: CASSIRTGGGTDTQYF. DNA of the CDR3: TGTGCCAGTAGTATTAGGACAGGGGGTGGCACAGATACGCAGTATTTT. The variable domain in full, with the rest retrieved from reference TRBV19 and TRBJ2-3, is DGGITQSPKYLFRKEGQNVTLSCEQNLNHDAMYWYRQDPGQGLRLIYYSQIVNDFQKGDIAEGYSVSREKKESFPLTVTSAQKNPTAFYLCASSIRTGGGTDTQYFGPGTRLTVL.

The J gene is TRBJ2-7, the V gene TRBV18; 8 bases agree with TRBD1. Germline trimming cut 3 bases from V and 9 bases from J; bases unmatched to any gene: 7. The germline V gene encodes CDR1 KGHSH and CDR2 LQKENI. This CDR3 has 13 amino acids. The CDR3 loop is CASSPGQDYLQYF. The CDR3 coding sequence is TGTGCCAGCTCACCGGGACAGGATTACCTGCAGTACTTC.

The chain joins TRBV4-1 to TRBJ2-3; 14 nucleotides align to TRBD2. Germline lookup yields CDR1 MGHRA and CDR2 YSYEKL. The CDR3 consists of 16 residues. V lost 4 bases and J lost 4; bases outside the gene matches: 4. The DNA for the CDR3 is TGCGCCAGCAGCCGCCAGACTAGCGGGGGGGCAGATACGCAGTATTTT. It encodes CASSRQTSGGADTQYF.

V gene TRBV28 combines with J gene TRBJ1-1; 8 nucleotides match TRBD1. The V segment lost 7 bases and the J segment 7 bases; nucleotides outside the gene matches: 5. From germline, CDR1 is MDHEN and CDR2 SYDVKM. The CDR3 spans 12 residues. In nucleotides, the CDR3 is TGTGCCAGCACCCCGGACAGGGATGAAGCTTTCTTT. Residues: CASTPDRDEAFF.

This sequence joins TRBV10-1 and TRBJ2-3; TRBD1 matches at 7 bases. The CDR3 consists of 17 residues. V shed 0 bases, J shed 3 bases, and the junction held 9 bases outside the gene matches. Germline CDR1 reads WNHNN; CDR2 reads SYGVQD (reference sequence). The CDR3 loop reads CASSESVRTGMTDTQYF. CDR3 in DNA: TGCGCCAGCAGTGAGTCGGTGAGGACAGGCATGACAGATACGCAGTATTTT.

The chain carries TRBV10-1 and TRBJ2-3, with 10 bases fitting TRBD2. Germline loops: CDR1 WNHNN, CDR2 SYGVQD (reference sequence). Trimming cost V 3 bases and J 4 bases; bases outside gene matches: 10. CDR3 length: 17 amino acids. CDR3 protein: CASSERIERGGSDTQYF. In nucleotides, the CDR3 is TGCGCCAGCAGTGAACGTATCGAGCGGGGGGGATCAGATACGCAGTATTTT.

The chain is built from TRBV11-3 and TRBJ2-3; D gene unclear. V dropped 5 bases and J dropped 2 bases, with 14 bases sitting between them. The CDR3 contains 15 residues. Germline V gene lookup returns CDR1 SGHNT and CDR2 YENEEA. CDR3 nucleotides: TGTGCCAGCAGCCAAGGTGGCAGGTCCACAGATACGCAGTATTTT. Encoded protein: CASSQGGRSTDTQYF.

Comment on this clone: One end of the junction is discordant with germline, which a read error may explain. This rearrangement joins TRBV6-5 to TRBJ2-2; D is unclear. The CDR3 loop spans 12 amino acids. CDR1 and CDR2 (germline): MNHEY, SVGAGI. The CDR3 here is CASRTDTWELFF. CDR3 nucleotide sequence: TGTGCCAGCAGAACCGACACCTGGGAGCTGTTTTTT.

The rearrangement joins TRBV7-2 to TRBJ2-4, with 8 positions matching TRBD2. CDR1 is SGHTA, CDR2 FQGNSA, per germline. This CDR3 spans 18 amino acids. After removal of 5 bases from V and 3 bases from J, the junction contained 15 bases not matched to a gene. As DNA, the CDR3 is TGTGCCAGCAGCCCCCGGTGGGCGGGGGGAGGAGTCAAAAACATTCAGTACTTC. Translation gives CASSPRWAGGGVKNIQYF.

This clone was counted a few times. The chain couples TRBV12-5 to TRBJ1-5; TRBD1 agrees at 7 bases. The V gene's germline CDR1 is LGHNT and CDR2 FRNRAP. CDR3 length: 15 residues. Trimming cost V 6 bases and J 2 bases; bases outside gene matches: 7. CDR3 DNA sequence: TGTGCTAGTGGACAGACAGGGATCGGCAATCAGCCCCAGCATTTT. Protein: CASGQTGIGNQPQHF.